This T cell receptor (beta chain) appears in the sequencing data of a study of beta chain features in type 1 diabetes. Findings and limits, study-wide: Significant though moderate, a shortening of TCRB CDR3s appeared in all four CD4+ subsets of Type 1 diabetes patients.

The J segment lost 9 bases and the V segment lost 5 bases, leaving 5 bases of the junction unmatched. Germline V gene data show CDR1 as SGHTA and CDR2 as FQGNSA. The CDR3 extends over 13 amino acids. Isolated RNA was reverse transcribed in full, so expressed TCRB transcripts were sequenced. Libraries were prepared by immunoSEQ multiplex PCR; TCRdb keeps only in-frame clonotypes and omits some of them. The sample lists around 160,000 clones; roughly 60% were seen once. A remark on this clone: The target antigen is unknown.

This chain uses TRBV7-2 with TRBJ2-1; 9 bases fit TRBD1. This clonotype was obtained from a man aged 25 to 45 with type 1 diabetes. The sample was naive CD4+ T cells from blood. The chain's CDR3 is CASSPQGAVEQFF. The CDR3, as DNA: TGTGCCAGCAGCCCACAGGGGGCGGTTGAGCAGTTCTTC.